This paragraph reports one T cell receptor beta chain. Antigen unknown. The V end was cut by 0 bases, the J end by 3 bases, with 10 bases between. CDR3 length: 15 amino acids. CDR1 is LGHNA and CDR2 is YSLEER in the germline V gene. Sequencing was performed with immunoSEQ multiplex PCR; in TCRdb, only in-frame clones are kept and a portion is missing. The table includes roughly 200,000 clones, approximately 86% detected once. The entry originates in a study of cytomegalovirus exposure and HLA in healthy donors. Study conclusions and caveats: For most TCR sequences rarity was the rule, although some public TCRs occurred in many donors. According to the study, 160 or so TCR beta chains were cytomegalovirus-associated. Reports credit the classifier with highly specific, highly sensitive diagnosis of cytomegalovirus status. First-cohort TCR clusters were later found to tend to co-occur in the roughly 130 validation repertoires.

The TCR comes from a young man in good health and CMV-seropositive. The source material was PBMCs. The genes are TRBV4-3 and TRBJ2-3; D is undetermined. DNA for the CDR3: TGCGCCAGCAGCCAAGATTGGGCGTCAACAGATACGCAGTATTTT. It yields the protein CASSQDWASTDTQYF.